This T cell receptor (beta chain) was captured in a study of cytomegalovirus exposure and HLA in healthy donors (dated by TCRdb to 2016 to 2017). Looking at the study overall: An earlier analysis of roughly 570 of the donors reported approximately 260 Gb of sequence data and around 100 million unique TCR beta sequences obtained from 150 million to 200 million T cells. Approximately 310 gigabases of sequencing data and around 87 million unique TCR sequences were included in an early release covering about 700 HLA-typed donors. Of the roughly 430 genotyped donors, 65% to 90% fell in the genetic ancestry cluster associated with self-reported Caucasian donors. The study was designed to test whether signatures of past pathogen exposure could be identified by cataloging public T cell receptors. The T cell repertoires of about 700 subjects were profiled by immunosequencing and related to cytomegalovirus serostatus. In addition to the first cohort of approximately 650 subjects, a separate validation cohort of under 150 different subjects was used. The study combined high-throughput TCR immunosequencing, statistical association of individual TCRs with disease status, and machine learning to predict cytomegalovirus infection status. To study patterns of TCR occurrence, a later analysis re-analyzed previously published TCR beta repertoires from 666 donors and added high-resolution HLA genotyping. In the later analysis, no new phenotypic data were used to find candidate immune exposures; instead, reliance was placed on TCR beta sequences and their occurrence across donors. An earlier analysis of some 500 of the donors applied high-throughput TCR beta sequencing to assess whether each TCR beta V gene segment acted as functional or pseudogenic. Alongside the repertoire data, information on donor age, sex, ethnicity and CMV serostatus was compiled. A later genetic analysis took genome-wide SNP genotypes for about three fifths of the 666 donors and used that subset as a discovery cohort. Every repertoire in the discovery cohort had been generated on one and the same sequencing platform. Class I and class II HLA loci were covered by the typing at four-digit resolution. The number of donors typed differed by locus, with about 629-630 for A, B, C, DRB1 and DQB1, roughly 520 for DQA1, nearly 610 for DPA1, and over 400 for DPB1. Four to six DR-DQ haplotypes were handled as single units for association and clustering, since linkage in the cohort was strong. On average, roughly 200,000 unique TCR beta nucleotide sequences were sequenced per donor among more than 350 genotyped donors of the cohort, with around 19% of those sequences being non-productive. Results and caveats for the whole study, not just this receptor: A later analysis found that HLA-associated TCR beta chains were more clonally expanded and had lower generation probabilities than equally common non-associated chains. Because counts were too low, around 18 rarely observed V segments, including chromosome 9 orphons, were left out of the earlier analysis of 587 of the donors. Specific HLA alleles were associated with 15,000 to 20,000 TCR beta sequences at a false discovery rate of 0.05 in a later analysis. Linkage disequilibrium might explain the correlated functional status among segregating V segments, but an unknown experimental factor could not be excluded. Several of the top co-occurrence clusters appeared to be linked to parvovirus B19, influenza, CMV and Epstein-Barr virus, according to a later analysis. In both the original and validation cohorts, the classifier was reported to diagnose cytomegalovirus status with high specificity and sensitivity. Because HLA typing was unavailable for some donors at each locus, only the typed subset was used in association tests. A cluster of highly shared sequence variants was judged likely to represent a technical artifact of the sequencing pipeline. The study gave a list of about 170 TCR beta chains associated with cytomegalovirus. The presence/absence analyses assumed that sequencing depth was roughly uniform across donors, and that assumption may not be true. The 87-base-pair reads could not distinguish some IMGT-functional V segments, including TRBV6-2 and TRBV6-3, so those segments were excluded. A further reported finding was that TCR beta sequences accurately predicted the HLA-A and HLA-B alleles for most subjects in the first cohort. Most TCR sequences were seen in very few donors, while some public TCRs were found in many individuals. CMV serostatus was the only immune exposure information available for the cohort. In a later genetic analysis, a missense DCLRE1C variant was associated with V-gene and J-gene trimming of TCR beta chains, and the association was replicated in an independent cohort. An earlier analysis of 450 to 750 of the donors showed that most TCR beta V segments appeared in productive rearrangements either about 87% or about 30% of the time, which broadly matched IMGT annotations. A later analysis found that TCR association rates varied across HLA loci, with DRB1 alleles showing the most associated TCRs and HLA-C alleles the fewest. Most CMV-associated TCR beta chains appeared to be HLA-restricted in a later analysis, and the HLA associations seemed to be driven largely by CMV exposure. It was suggested by the authors that the approach could potentially be generalized to other disease states and immunological phenotypes. According to a later genetic analysis, donors in an Asian-associated ancestry cluster had fewer N-insertions in productive TCRs than the approximately 670-donor mean. Only TCR beta chains were sequenced in this cohort, and the absence of alpha or paired-chain data limited detectable features. A few of the identified cytomegalovirus-associated TCR beta chains were confirmed in vitro to be specific for cytomegalovirus antigens. When HLA alleles, especially DR and DQ, strongly co-occurred, TCR associations were difficult to assign to individual alleles.

The library was obtained by the immunoSEQ multiplex PCR assay. For the multiplex PCR, a mixture combining 60 forward primers for TCR Vbeta segments and 13 reverse primers for TCR Jbeta segments was used. The CDR3 region of rearranged TCR beta genes was amplified from genomic DNA by a multiplex PCR assay. On the Illumina HiSeq System, the amplified TCR beta libraries were sequenced as 87-base-pair reads. In the original analysis: Across the 600 to 700 repertoires, a later analysis counted some 80 million unique TCR beta chains, some 11 million of which were shared by at least two donors. To remove PCR and sequencing errors, raw reads were error-corrected and collapsed into unique sequences using a nearest-neighbor algorithm that merged closely related sequences. To assign V, D and J gene segments, CDR3 sequences were aligned to IMGT reference sequences. For a sequence to be retained, a match of at least six nucleotides to both a V gene segment and a J gene segment was required. Rearrangements were classified as productive when the CDR3 lacked stop codons and remained in frame with V and J, and all other rearrangements were classified as non-productive. CDR3 was defined according to IMGT convention as the region running from the second conserved V-encoded cysteine to the conserved J-encoded phenylalanine. The earlier analysis of about 500 of the donors excluded sequences that lacked an unambiguous match to a single V gene segment. An earlier analysis of 450 to 650 of the donors called V segments functional above 56.7% productive rearrangements and segregating when the between-donor standard deviation exceeded 5%. A statistical classification framework was built for diagnosing cytomegalovirus status from the catalog of TCR beta chain sequences. A later analysis assigned V and J genes by comparing TCR nucleotide sequences with IMGT/GENE-DB human TR gene sequences. The TCRdist pipeline was used in a later analysis to assign CDR3 sequences and most-parsimonious VDJ recombination scenarios. In a later analysis, each TCR beta chain was defined by its CDR3 amino acid sequence together with its V-gene family, and reads without a unique V-gene family were excluded. A later analysis removed 450 to 600 highly shared, low-generation-probability nucleotide sequences to deal with suspected cross-contamination and a sequencing artifact. For each public chain, a later analysis derived a clonal expansion index from normalized ranks of inferred template counts within each repertoire. In a later analysis, generation probabilities were computed with a VDJ recombination model fitted to out-of-frame rearrangements, and the resulting probabilities were checked against IGoR. Hypergeometric tests were used in a later analysis to score TCR-TCR, TCR-HLA and TCR-CMV co-occurrence, with a repertoire-size bias correction applied to the TCR pairs. False discovery rates were estimated in a later analysis by permuting HLA or CMV assignments 20 times. In a later analysis, co-occurring TCRs were grouped using DBSCAN, and TCRdist sequence similarity was added for clustering within HLA-allele-positive subsets. For co-occurrence clustering, repertoires with fewer than 30,000 or more than 120,000 public chains were excluded, along with roughly 5 repertoires with anomalous nucleotide sharing. TCRdb carries this immuneACCESS record with in-frame sequences only. Its versions omit some clonotypes, under half of them owing to an unresolved V gene in the studies checked, with the rest unexplained. That table gives V, J and clone size, and the DNA gave D and trimming. The sample's own table lists 93,000 or so clones. The leading ten clones occupy about 3% of the sample.

On this clone: Its antigen remains unidentified.

The cohort was made up of 666 healthy bone marrow donors. Cohort members were all nominally healthy when sampled, although unrecorded immune exposures were likely present. The donor was CMV seronegative and belonged to the group of more than 300 seronegative cohort members. Every donor gave a peripheral blood sample, and the peripheral blood mononuclear cells from that sample were used for TCR beta sequencing. The Qiagen DNeasy Blood Extraction Kit was used to extract genomic DNA from the blood cell samples. From cysteine to phenylalanine, the CDR3 is 15 amino acids long. Only the CDR3 part of the read is kept: 45 bases, read in frame from the first base. As encoded in the germline V gene, CDR1 is SNHLY while CDR2 is FYNNEI. Trimming leaves V shorter by 6 bases and J shorter by 1 base, with the junction holding 2 bases beyond the gene matches.

Material for sequencing was PBMCs. This clonotype was obtained from a man aged 35 to 55 in good health and CMV-seronegative. The chain is made from TRBV2 and TRBJ1-5, with 11 junctional bases fitting TRBD1. The CDR3 region has the sequence CASSRDRGSNQPQHF. DNA sequence: TGTGCCAGCAGCCGGGACAGGGGGAGCAATCAGCCCCAGCATTTT.